A single sample is the source of the 15 T cell receptor beta chains below, sequenced in a study of blood T cell repertoires in COVID-19. Using immunoSEQ multiplex PCR, the repertoire was profiled, and TCRdb retains in-frame clones only, with some absent. The data show 150,000 to 200,000 clones, with around 80% seen just once and 6.5% held by the top ten. The sample taken for sequencing was peripheral blood. The receptors were sampled from a man between 70 and 80 years old with active or convalescent COVID-19.

This clone was seen many times. V is TRBV20-1 and J is TRBJ2-5, with D unclear. This CDR3 region has 10 residues. Between the trimmed V and J ends, which lost 6 bases and 5 bases, there was a span of 7 bases. Germline assignment: CDR1 DFQATT and CDR2 SNEGSKA (reference sequence). In nucleotides, the CDR3 is TGCAGTGCAATAAGCGAGACCCAGTACTTC. It is translated as CSAISETQYF.

This chain links TRBV2 with TRBJ2-3; 7 bases agree with TRBD2. The V gene's germline CDR1 is SNHLY and CDR2 FYNNEI. The J segment lost 5 bases and the V segment lost 8 bases, leaving 7 bases of the junction unmatched. The CDR3 length is 13 residues. The CDR3 is CASVRWEGDTQYF. The CDR3 nucleotides read TGTGCCAGCGTACGCTGGGAGGGAGATACGCAGTATTTT.

The rearrangement uses TRBV28 and TRBJ2-7; D call uncertain. CDR3 length: 13 residues. Germline V gives CDR1 MDHEN, CDR2 SYDVKM. The ends were cut back, 6 bases at V and 7 bases at J, with 16 bases in the middle. Here the CDR3 reads CASSLGNPREQYF. DNA of the CDR3: TGTGCCAGCAGCCTGGGCAACCCTCGGGAGCAGTACTTC.

This clone was seen more than once but under ten times. V usage is TRBV7-9 and J usage is TRBJ2-1; TRBD2 agrees at 13 bases. CDR3 length equals 16 residues. V shed 4 bases, J shed 3 bases, and the junction held 3 bases outside the gene matches. Germline V CDR1 and CDR2: SEHNR, FQNEAQ (reference sequence). CDR3 region: CASSWGLAGLYNEQFF. The CDR3 DNA reads as TGTGCCAGCAGCTGGGGACTAGCGGGACTCTACAATGAGCAGTTCTTC.

CDR3 amino acids: CASSYSRETQYF. For the CDR3, the DNA is TGTGCCAGCAGCTATTCCAGGGAGACCCAGTACTTC. The chain couples TRBV2 to TRBJ2-5; no clear D. The CDR3 is 12 amino acids. Trimming pared 6 bases from V and 5 bases from J, leaving 10 bases between. Germline values: CDR1 SNHLY, CDR2 FYNNEI.

This chain joins TRBV5-1 and TRBJ2-1; TRBD1 matches at 9 bases. Germline V gives CDR1 SGHRS, CDR2 YFSETQ. This CDR3 is 13 amino acids long. V lost 3 bases and J lost 9; bases outside the gene matches: 4. CDR3 nucleotide sequence: TGCGCCAGCAGCTCCACAGGGGGCAGTGAGCAGTTCTTC. Residues: CASSSTGGSEQFF.

This clone occurred a few times. The V gene is TRBV10-3, the J gene TRBJ2-1; perhaps TRBD1 as D (5 bases). Looked up from germline, CDR1 is ENHRY and CDR2 is SYGVKD. The CDR3 extends over 15 amino acids. Trimming removed 0 bases from V and 5 bases from J, with 11 bases in between. DNA of the CDR3: TGTGCCATCAGTGAGTCAGGGGATGTGAACAATGAGCAGTTCTTC. Translation gives CAISESGDVNNEQFF.

The chain joins TRBV21-1 to TRBJ1-4; the tabulated D call, TRBD1, remains unverified against the DNA. TRBV21-1 is assigned pseudogene status. The CDR3 loop spans 15 amino acids. For the CDR3, the DNA is TGTGCCAGCAGCAAAGCCCAATCAACTAATGAAAAACTGTTTTTT. This translates into CASSKAQSTNEKLFF.

The genes are TRBV11-3 and TRBJ2-5, with D unresolved. Deletions cut 1 base from V and 5 bases from J, with 11 bases between. The CDR3 runs to 14 residues. Germline V gene lookup returns CDR1 SGHNT and CDR2 YENEEA. DNA for the CDR3: TGTGCCAGCAGCTTAGGACCAGGTTTGGAGACCCAGTACTTC. Amino acid sequence: CASSLGPGLETQYF.

This sequence joins TRBV7-9 and TRBJ1-4; 9 bases line up with TRBD1. V shed 5 bases, J shed 6 bases, and the junction held 19 bases outside the gene matches. CDR1 SEHNR and CDR2 FQNEAQ come from the germline V gene (reference sequence). The CDR3 is 19 amino acids. Written as DNA, the CDR3 is TGTGCCAGCAGCCCACCCCGAGGGACAGGGTTGATATATCATGAAAAACTGTTTTTT. Its translation: CASSPPRGTGLIYHEKLFF. Using reference TRBV7-9 and TRBJ1-4 for the parts outside the CDR3, the full variable domain is DTGVSQNPRHKITKRGQNVTFRCDPISEHNRLYWYRQTLGQGPEFLTYFQNEAQLEKSRLLSDRFSAERPKGSFSTLEIQRTEQGDSAMYLCASSPPRGTGLIYHEKLFFGSGTQLSVL.

The chain carries TRBV7-9 and TRBJ2-1; 7 bases map to TRBD2. After removal of 8 bases from V and 3 bases from J, the junction contained 4 bases not matched to a gene. From germline, CDR1 is SEHNR and CDR2 FQNEAQ (reference sequence). The CDR3 totals 13 residues. The DNA for the CDR3 is TGTGCCAGCCTGTTAGCGGGCTACAATGAGCAGTTCTTC. This gives the protein CASLLAGYNEQFF. The variable domain in full, with the rest retrieved from reference TRBV7-9 and TRBJ2-1, is DTGVSQNPRHKITKRGQNVTFRCDPISEHNRLYWYRQTLGQGPEFLTYFQNEAQLEKSRLLSDRFSAERPKGSFSTLEIQRTEQGDSAMYLCASLLAGYNEQFFGPGTRLTVL.

The V and J genes are TRBV5-4 and TRBJ1-1; 8 bases are shared with TRBD1. V shed 4 bases, J shed 3 bases, and the junction held 11 bases outside the gene matches. Germline V CDR1 and CDR2: SGHNT, YYREEE (reference sequence). The CDR3 covers 16 residues. CDR3 in DNA: TGTGCCAGCAGCCCAACGTGGGACAGGAGGTACACTGAAGCTTTCTTT. Translation gives CASSPTWDRRYTEAFF.

CDR3 protein: CASSLDTGKDTQYF. CDR3 nucleotides: TGCGCCAGCAGCTTGGATACAGGGAAAGATACGCAGTATTTT. The V call is TRBV5-1, the J call TRBJ2-3, with D possibly TRBD1 on 6 matching bases. The germline V gene encodes CDR1 SGHRS and CDR2 YFSETQ. The V gene lost 0 bases and the J gene lost 5 bases, with 10 bases spanning the gap. This CDR3 region has 14 residues.

As DNA, the CDR3 is TGTGCCAGCAGCGGGACAGGGTCTATCACAGATACGCAGTATTTT. As protein: CASSGTGSITDTQYF. The V gene is TRBV7-8, the J gene TRBJ2-3, with 9 bases fitting TRBD1. The CDR3 has 15 residues. Germline assignment: CDR1 SGHVS and CDR2 FQNEAQ. The V and J ends lost 5 bases and 2 bases, in that order; junction bases with no gene match: 5. Variable domain in full (rest from reference TRBV7-8 and TRBJ2-3): GAGVSQSPRYKVAKRGQDVALRCDPISGHVSLFWYQQALGQGPEFLTYFQNEAQLDKSGLPSDRFFAERPEGSVSTLKIQRTQQEDSAVYLCASSGTGSITDTQYFGPGTRLTVL.

The chain combines TRBV27 with TRBJ2-3; 11 bases line up with TRBD2. Germline trimming cut 6 bases from V and 4 bases from J; bases unmatched to any gene: 6. This CDR3 is 15 amino acids long. Germline CDR1 MNHEY, CDR2 SMNVEV (reference sequence). This CDR3 reads CASRNLAGGSDTQYF. In DNA form, the CDR3 reads TGTGCCAGCAGAAATCTAGCGGGAGGTTCAGATACGCAGTATTTT.